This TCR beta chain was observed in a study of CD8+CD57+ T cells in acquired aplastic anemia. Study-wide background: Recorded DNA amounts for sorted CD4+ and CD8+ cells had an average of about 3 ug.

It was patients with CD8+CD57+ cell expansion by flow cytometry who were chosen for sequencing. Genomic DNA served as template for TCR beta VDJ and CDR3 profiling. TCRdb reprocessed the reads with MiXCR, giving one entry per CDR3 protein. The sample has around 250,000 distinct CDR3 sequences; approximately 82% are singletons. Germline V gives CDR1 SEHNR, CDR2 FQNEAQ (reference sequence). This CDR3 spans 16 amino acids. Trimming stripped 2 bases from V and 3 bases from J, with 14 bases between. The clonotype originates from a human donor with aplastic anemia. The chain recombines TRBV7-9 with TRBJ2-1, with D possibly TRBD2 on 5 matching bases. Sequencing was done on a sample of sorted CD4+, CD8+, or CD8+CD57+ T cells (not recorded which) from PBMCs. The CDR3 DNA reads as TGTGCCAGCAGCTTATACGGGCGAGCGGACTACAATGAGCAGTTCTTC. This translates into CASSLYGRADYNEQFF.